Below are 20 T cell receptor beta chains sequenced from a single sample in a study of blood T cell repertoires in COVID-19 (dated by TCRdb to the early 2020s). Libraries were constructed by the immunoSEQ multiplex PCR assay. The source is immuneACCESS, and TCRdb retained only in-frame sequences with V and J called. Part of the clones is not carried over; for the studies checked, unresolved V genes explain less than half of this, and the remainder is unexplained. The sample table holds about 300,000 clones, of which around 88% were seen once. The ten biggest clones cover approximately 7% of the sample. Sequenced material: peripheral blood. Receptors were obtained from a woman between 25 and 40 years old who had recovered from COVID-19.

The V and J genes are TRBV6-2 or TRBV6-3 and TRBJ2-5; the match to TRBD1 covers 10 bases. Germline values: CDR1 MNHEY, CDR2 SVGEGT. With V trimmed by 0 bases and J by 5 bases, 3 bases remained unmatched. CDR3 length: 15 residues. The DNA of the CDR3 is TGTGCCAGCAGTTACTCGACAGGGGGCGGGGAGACCCAGTACTTC. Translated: CASSYSTGGGETQYF.

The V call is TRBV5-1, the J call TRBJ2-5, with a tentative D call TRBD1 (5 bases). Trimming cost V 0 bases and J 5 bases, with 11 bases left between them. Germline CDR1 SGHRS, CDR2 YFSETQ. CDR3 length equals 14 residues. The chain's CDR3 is CASSLVSGPETQYF. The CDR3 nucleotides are TGCGCCAGCAGCTTGGTCTCAGGGCCTGAGACCCAGTACTTC.

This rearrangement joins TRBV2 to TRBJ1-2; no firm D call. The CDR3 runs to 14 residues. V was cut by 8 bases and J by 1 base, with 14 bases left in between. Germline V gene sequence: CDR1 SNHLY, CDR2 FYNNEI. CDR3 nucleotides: TGTGCCAGCGGGCGGGGAGGACGTAACTATGGCTACACCTTC. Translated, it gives CASGRGGRNYGYTF.

As DNA, the CDR3 is TGTGCCAGCAGCCATGTTCTGCGGGGGTCCTACGGGAATGAGCAGTTCTTC. Translated, it gives CASSHVLRGSYGNEQFF. This chain joins TRBV4-2 and TRBJ2-1; 7 positions agree with TRBD2. J was trimmed by 7 bases and V by 3 bases; bases with no gene match: 15. The CDR3 spans 17 residues. Per germline, CDR1 LGHNA and CDR2 YNFKEQ.

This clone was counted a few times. The chain's CDR3 is CASSLARDQPQHF. The CDR3 bases are TGTGCCAGCAGCTTAGCCAGGGATCAGCCCCAGCATTTT. This chain uses TRBV7-2 with TRBJ1-5, with a possible D match to TRBD1 (5 bases). The V gene lost 0 bases and the J gene lost 5 bases, with 5 bases spanning the gap. Germline loops: CDR1 SGHTA, CDR2 FQGNSA. This CDR3 has 13 residues.

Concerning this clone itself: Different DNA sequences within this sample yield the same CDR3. The DNA of the CDR3 is TGTGCCAGCTCACCGCGAGGGACCGGGGAGCTGTTTTTT. Translation: CASSPRGTGELFF. The chain combines TRBV18 with TRBJ2-2; the D gene is possibly TRBD2 (5 bases). The V gene's germline CDR1 is KGHSH and CDR2 LQKENI. The CDR3 extends over 13 amino acids. V lost 3 bases to trimming and J lost 5 bases, with 7 bases between them.

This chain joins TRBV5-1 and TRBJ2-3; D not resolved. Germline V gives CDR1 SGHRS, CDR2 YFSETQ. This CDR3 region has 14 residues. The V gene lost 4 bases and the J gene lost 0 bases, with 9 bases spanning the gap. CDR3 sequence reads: CASSPDTSTDTQYF. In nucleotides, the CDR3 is TGCGCCAGCAGCCCAGACACTAGCACAGATACGCAGTATTTT.

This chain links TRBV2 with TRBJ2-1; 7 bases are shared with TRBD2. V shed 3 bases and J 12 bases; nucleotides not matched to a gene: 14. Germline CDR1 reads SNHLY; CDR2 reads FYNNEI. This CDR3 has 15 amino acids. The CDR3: CASSDQRGPRIGQFF. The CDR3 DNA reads TGTGCCAGCAGTGACCAGCGGGGCCCGAGGATCGGGCAGTTCTTC.

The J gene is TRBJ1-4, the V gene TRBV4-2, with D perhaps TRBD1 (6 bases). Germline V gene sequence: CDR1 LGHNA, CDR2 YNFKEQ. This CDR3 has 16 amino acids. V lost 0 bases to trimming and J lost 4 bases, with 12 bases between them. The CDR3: CASSQDISGVNEKLFF. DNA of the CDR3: TGTGCCAGCAGCCAAGATATATCAGGGGTTAATGAAAAACTGTTTTTT.

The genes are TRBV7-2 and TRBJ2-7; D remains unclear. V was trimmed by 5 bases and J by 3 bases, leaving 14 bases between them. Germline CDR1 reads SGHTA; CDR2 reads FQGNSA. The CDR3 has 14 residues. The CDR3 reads CASSTSPASYEQYF. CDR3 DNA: TGTGCCAGCAGCACCAGCCCCGCTAGCTACGAGCAGTACTTC.

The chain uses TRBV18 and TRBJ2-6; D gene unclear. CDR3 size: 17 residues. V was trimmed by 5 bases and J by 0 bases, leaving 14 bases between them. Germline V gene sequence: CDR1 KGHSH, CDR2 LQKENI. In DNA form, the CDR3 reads TGTGCCAGCTCAGCTCTACGATCGAGCTCTGGGGCCAACGTCCTGACTTTC. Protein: CASSALRSSSGANVLTF. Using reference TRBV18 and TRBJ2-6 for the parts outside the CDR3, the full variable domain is NAGVMQNPRHLVRRRGQEARLRCSPMKGHSHVYWYRQLPEEGLKFMVYLQKENIIDESGMPKERFSAEFPKEGPSILRIQQVVRGDSAAYFCASSALRSSSGANVLTFGAGSRLTVL.

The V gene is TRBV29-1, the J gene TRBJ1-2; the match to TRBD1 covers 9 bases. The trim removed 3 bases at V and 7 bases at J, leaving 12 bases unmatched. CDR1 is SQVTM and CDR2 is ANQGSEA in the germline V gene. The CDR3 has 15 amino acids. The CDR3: CSVDKGTGIHSGYTF. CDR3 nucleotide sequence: TGCAGCGTTGACAAGGGGACAGGGATCCACTCTGGCTACACCTTC.

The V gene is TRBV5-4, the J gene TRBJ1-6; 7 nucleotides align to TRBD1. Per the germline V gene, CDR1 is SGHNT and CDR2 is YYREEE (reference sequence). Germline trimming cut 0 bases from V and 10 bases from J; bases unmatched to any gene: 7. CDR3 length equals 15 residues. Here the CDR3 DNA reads TGTGCCAGCAGCTTGGGGTCCACAGGGGAATCACCCCTCCACTTT. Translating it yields CASSLGSTGESPLHF.

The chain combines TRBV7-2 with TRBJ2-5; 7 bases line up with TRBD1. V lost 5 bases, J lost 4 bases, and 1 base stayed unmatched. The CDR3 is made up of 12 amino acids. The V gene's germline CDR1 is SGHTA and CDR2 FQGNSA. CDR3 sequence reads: CASSRQGETQYF. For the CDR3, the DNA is TGTGCCAGCAGCCGACAGGGAGAGACCCAGTACTTC.

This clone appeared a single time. The CDR3: CAGGQGSSEQFF. The CDR3 DNA sequence: TGTGCCGGAGGACAGGGCTCTAGTGAGCAGTTCTTC. The chain has TRBV7-2 and TRBJ2-1; 8 bases align to TRBD1. CDR1 is SGHTA, CDR2 FQGNSA, per germline. J lost 9 bases, V lost 11 bases, and 9 bases had no gene match. This CDR3 contains 12 residues.

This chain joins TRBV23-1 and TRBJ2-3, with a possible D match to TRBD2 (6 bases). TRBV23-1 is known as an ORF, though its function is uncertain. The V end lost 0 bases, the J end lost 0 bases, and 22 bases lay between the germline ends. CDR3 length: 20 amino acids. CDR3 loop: CASSQSGLALGEFSTDTQYF. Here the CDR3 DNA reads TGCGCCAGCAGTCAATCAGGGCTAGCGTTGGGAGAGTTTAGCACAGATACGCAGTATTTT.

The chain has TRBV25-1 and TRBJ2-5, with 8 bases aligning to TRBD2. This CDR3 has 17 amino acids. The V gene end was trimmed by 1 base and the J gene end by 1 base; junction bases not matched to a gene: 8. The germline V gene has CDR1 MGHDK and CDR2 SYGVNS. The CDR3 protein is CASSESKTSGPQETQYF. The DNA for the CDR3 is TGTGCCAGCAGTGAATCGAAAACTAGCGGCCCCCAAGAGACCCAGTACTTC.

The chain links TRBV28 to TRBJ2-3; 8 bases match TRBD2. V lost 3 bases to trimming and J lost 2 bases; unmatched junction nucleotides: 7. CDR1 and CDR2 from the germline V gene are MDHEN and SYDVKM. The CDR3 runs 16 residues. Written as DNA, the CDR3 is TGTGCCAGCAGTTTGAGTACGGGGGGGCCCACAGATACGCAGTATTTT. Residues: CASSLSTGGPTDTQYF.

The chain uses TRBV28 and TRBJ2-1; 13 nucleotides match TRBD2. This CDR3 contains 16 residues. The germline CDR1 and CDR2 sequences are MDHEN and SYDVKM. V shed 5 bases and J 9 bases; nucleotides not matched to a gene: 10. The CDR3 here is CASSLSTSGGIGEQFF. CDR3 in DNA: TGTGCCAGCAGTCTCTCGACTAGCGGGGGGATTGGTGAGCAGTTCTTC.

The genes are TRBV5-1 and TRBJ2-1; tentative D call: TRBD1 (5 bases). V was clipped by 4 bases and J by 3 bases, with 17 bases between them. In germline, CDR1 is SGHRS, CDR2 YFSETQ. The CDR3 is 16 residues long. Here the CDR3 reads CASSGAEGEFYNEQFF. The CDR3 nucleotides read TGCGCCAGCAGCGGGGCGGAAGGGGAATTCTACAATGAGCAGTTCTTC.